This T cell receptor (beta chain) was recovered during a study of identical twins. A single record per CDR3 protein comes from TCRdb applying MiXCR to the 5' RACE reads. Among about 700,000 distinct CDR3 sequences listed, 8.6% were seen once. The CDR3 has 15 residues. V was clipped by 6 bases and J by 6 bases; unmatched bases: 13. Per germline, CDR1 LGHDT and CDR2 YNNKEL (reference sequence). In addition, the sample was reused for a study of yellow fever vaccine responses in identical twins.

The source material was PBMCs. This TCR came from a woman between 18 and 30 years old in good health. The V call is TRBV3-1, the J call TRBJ2-7, with 8 positions matching TRBD1. CDR3 sequence: CASSLMTGAGGEQYF. The CDR3 DNA reads as TGTGCCAGCAGTCTTATGACAGGGGCGGGCGGCGAGCAGTACTTC.